A selection of T cell receptor beta chains follows, all from one sample in a study of blood T cell repertoires in COVID-19. Sequenced by immunoSEQ multiplex PCR; TCRdb stores in-frame clones only, minus some. The data hold approximately 240,000 clones, with about 90% observed a single time. Sequencing input: PBMCs or T cells enriched from blood (not recorded which). The source of these receptors is a woman under 40 with acute COVID-19. Both conserved end residues are part of each CDR3. Fields, in order: CDR3 length, D gene, clone size, J gene, V gene, CDR3 DNA, CDR3 protein. The D gene is left open where the match is weak. The size of a clone is reported for some rows only, either as once, few or many, or as a class for expanded clones.

>15|TRBD1|NA|TRBJ1-3|TRBV5-1
TGCGCCAGCAGCTTCGACAGGGGCCCTGGAAACACCATATATTTT
CASSFDRGPGNTIYF
>13|NA|few|TRBJ1-1|TRBV12-3/TRBV12-4
TGTGCCAGCAGTTTGAGACCGGGAGCTGAAGCTTTCTTT
CASSLRPGAEAFF
>13|NA|NA|TRBJ1-1|TRBV25-1
TGTGCCAGCAGCTTCGCGGGTAACACTGAAGCTTTCTTT
CASSFAGNTEAFF
>17|NA|NA|TRBJ2-3|TRBV7-2
TGTGCCAGCAGCCCCACCCTAGGATCGGCTAGCACAGATACGCAGTATTTT
CASSPTLGSASTDTQYF
>15|TRBD2|NA|TRBJ2-1|TRBV28
TGTGCCAGCAGGGTAGCGGGGGGATCCTACAATGAGCAGTTCTTC
CASRVAGGSYNEQFF
>15|TRBD1|once|TRBJ1-1|TRBV7-9
TGTGCCAGCAGCCCGGGACAGGGGAGGAGAACTGAAGCTTTCTTT
CASSPGQGRRTEAFF
>17|NA|NA|TRBJ2-7|TRBV6-1
TGTGCCAGCAGTGAAGGTAATACGCTACCAAGCTCCTACGAGCAGTACTTC
CASSEGNTLPSSYEQYF
>15|TRBD1|NA|TRBJ1-1|TRBV27
TGTGCCAGCAGTTCACAGGGGGCGGGGAACACTGAAGCTTTCTTT
CASSSQGAGNTEAFF
>12|NA|NA|TRBJ1-2|TRBV9
TGTGCCAGCAGCGTAGTTGGGGGCGGCTACACCTTC
CASSVVGGGYTF
>16|NA|NA|TRBJ1-1|TRBV9
TGTGCCAGCAGCGTAGGATTGGGGACAAAGAACACTGAAGCTTTCTTT
CASSVGLGTKNTEAFF
>14|TRBD2|NA|TRBJ2-1|TRBV6-5
TGTGCCAGCAGTTACAGCGGGGGGGTTGGGGAGCAGTTCTTC
CASSYSGGVGEQFF
>15|TRBD1|once|TRBJ1-6|TRBV6-5
TGTGCCAGCCAGGGGGCCGGCTCCTATAATTCACCCCTCCACTTT
CASQGAGSYNSPLHF
>16|TRBD1|NA|TRBJ2-5|TRBV7-9
TGTGCCAGCAGCTCCCCCTGGACAGGGAGACAAGAGACCCAGTACTTC
CASSSPWTGRQETQYF
>14|NA|NA|TRBJ1-3|TRBV28
TGTGCCAGCAGTTTCGGGGTGGGGGGAAACACCATATATTTT
CASSFGVGGNTIYF
>15|TRBD2|NA|TRBJ2-7|TRBV19
TGTGCCAGTAGCGACCTAGCGGGAGGGCCCTACGAGCAGTACTTC
CASSDLAGGPYEQYF
>12|TRBD1|NA|TRBJ1-4|TRBV28
TGTGCCAGCCGGGACAGTAATGAAAAACTGTTTTTT
CASRDSNEKLFF
>16|TRBD1|NA|TRBJ1-2|TRBV7-6
TGTGCCAGCAGCTTACCAGACAGGGAAGGAAACTATGGCTACACCTTC
CASSLPDREGNYGYTF
>12|NA|NA|TRBJ2-7|TRBV7-9
TGTGCCAGCAGCCCCGGACGGAGGGAGCAGTACTTC
CASSPGRREQYF
>13|NA|NA|TRBJ1-1|TRBV14
TGTGCCAGCAGCCAGCCCACCTTGGCAGAAGCTTTCTTT
CASSQPTLAEAFF
>14|NA|NA|TRBJ1-4|TRBV7-9
TGTGCCAGCAGCTTCCGGGGTGCAGGTGAAAAACTGTTTTTT
CASSFRGAGEKLFF
>15|NA|few|TRBJ1-4|TRBV4-1
TGCGCCAGCAGCCATGCCGGGACATTCATCGAAAAACTGTTTTTT
CASSHAGTFIEKLFF
>13|NA|NA|TRBJ2-7|TRBV12-3/TRBV12-4
TGTGCCAGCAGTTCGTATTCGTCCTACGAGCAGTACTTC
CASSSYSSYEQYF
>17|TRBD2|NA|TRBJ2-3|TRBV7-9
TGTGCCAGCAGCTTAATGATTCGGGAGGATGTCACAGATACGCAGTATTTT
CASSLMIREDVTDTQYF
>14|NA|NA|TRBJ2-3|TRBV9
TGTGCCAGCAGCCCCGGGACTTTCACAGATACGCAGTATTTT
CASSPGTFTDTQYF
>13|NA|NA|TRBJ2-2|TRBV5-1
TGCGCCAGCAGAGATAGGACAAACGGGGAGCTGTTTTTT
CASRDRTNGELFF
>14|TRBD1|NA|TRBJ1-2|TRBV6-6
TGTGCCAGCAAACGTGAGACAGGGAACTATGGCTACACCTTC
CASKRETGNYGYTF
>12|NA|NA|TRBJ2-1|TRBV19
TGTGCCAGTAGTTCCCGGGCGGGTGAGCAGTTCTTC
CASSSRAGEQFF
>17|NA|NA|TRBJ1-5|TRBV4-1
TGCGCCAGCAGCCAAGAGGGAGGGGCAGGAGGCAATCAGCCCCAGCATTTT
CASSQEGGAGGNQPQHF
>15|TRBD2|NA|TRBJ2-7|TRBV9
TGTGCCAGCAGCGTGGGCGGCGGGAGTACCTACGAGCAGTACTTC
CASSVGGGSTYEQYF
>13|TRBD1|NA|TRBJ2-7|TRBV27
TGTGCCAGCAGTTCGGACAGGGGCAAAGGGCAGTACTTC
CASSSDRGKGQYF
>11|NA|NA|TRBJ2-1|TRBV12-3/TRBV12-4
TGTGCCAGCAGTGAGACTAGATTGAAGTTCTTC
CASSETRLKFF
>12|TRBD1|NA|TRBJ1-2|TRBV7-9
TGTGCCAGCAGCCCAACAGGGGATGGCTACACCTTC
CASSPTGDGYTF
>14|NA|NA|TRBJ2-5|TRBV2
TGTGCCAGCACTGGACAGGGAGGGCAAGAGACCCAGTACTTC
CASTGQGGQETQYF
>15|NA|NA|TRBJ2-2|TRBV5-1
TGCGCCAGCAGCTTGGCGACAGCGAACACCGGGGAGCTGTTTTTT
CASSLATANTGELFF
>16|NA|few|TRBJ2-2|TRBV28
TGTGCCAGCAGCAAAACTGGGACATTGAACACCGGGGAGCTGTTTTTT
CASSKTGTLNTGELFF
>17|NA|few|TRBJ1-4|TRBV28
TGTGCCAGCAGCCGGCCCGGGGGAGGTGGAACTAATGAAAAACTGTTTTTT
CASSRPGGGGTNEKLFF
>11|NA|NA|TRBJ2-1|TRBV20-1
TGCAGTGCTTTCGGGTGGAATGAGCAGTTCTTC
CSAFGWNEQFF
>15|TRBD1|NA|TRBJ2-1|TRBV7-9
TGTGCCAGCAGCCCCTTGGACAGGGGGGTACATGAGCAGTTCTTC
CASSPLDRGVHEQFF
>16|NA|NA|TRBJ2-1|TRBV9
TGTGCCAGCAGCGTAGACGGCGGGGCTACCTACAATGAGCAGTTCTTC
CASSVDGGATYNEQFF
>13|TRBD1|once|TRBJ1-2|TRBV29-1
TGCAGCTCGAGGACAGGGGGCGCGGATGGCTACACCTTC
CSSRTGGADGYTF
>14|TRBD1|once|TRBJ2-7|TRBV19
TGTGCCAGTAGCGCCGGGACAGCGCGTTACGAGCAGTACTTC
CASSAGTARYEQYF
>11|NA|NA|TRBJ1-1|TRBV2
TGTGCCAGCAGGGAGGACCCGGAAGCTTTCTTT
CASREDPEAFF
>17|TRBD1|NA|TRBJ2-6|TRBV25-1
TGTGCCAGCAGTACCCTACAGGGGATAGGTGGGGCCAACGTCCTGACTTTC
CASSTLQGIGGANVLTF
>15|NA|NA|TRBJ2-7|TRBV7-3
TGTGCCAGCAGCTTAAGAGCAGGTAGCTCCTACGAGCAGTACTTC
CASSLRAGSSYEQYF
>13|NA|NA|TRBJ2-1|TRBV14
TGTGCCAGCAGCCGGGTTAGCGGAGGGGAGCAGTTCTTC
CASSRVSGGEQFF
>15|TRBD2|NA|TRBJ2-3|TRBV3-1/TRBV3-2
TGTGCCAGCAGCCGCACTAGCGGGCACACAGATACGCAGTATTTT
CASSRTSGHTDTQYF
>14|NA|once|TRBJ1-4|TRBV4-1
TGCGCCAGCAGCCAAGAAGGGAAAAGGGGGAAACTGTTTTTT
CASSQEGKRGKLFF
>11|NA|NA|TRBJ1-1|TRBV12-3/TRBV12-4
TGTGCCAGCAGTTTAGTGGAGGGAGCTTTCTTT
CASSLVEGAFF
>19|TRBD2|NA|TRBJ2-1|TRBV14
TGTGCCAGCAGCCTGCCGGGACTAGCGGGGGTCCAACCCTACAATGAGCAGTTCTTC
CASSLPGLAGVQPYNEQFF
>15|TRBD2|NA|TRBJ2-1|TRBV9
TGTGCCAGCAGCGCCCGACTAGCGGGGTACAATGAGCAGTTCTTC
CASSARLAGYNEQFF
>14|NA|NA|TRBJ2-7|TRBV5-5
TGTGCCAGCAGCCCCGTAGGGGGGGCCTACGAGCAGTACTTC
CASSPVGGAYEQYF
>15|NA|NA|TRBJ1-1|TRBV3-1/TRBV3-2
TGTGCCAGCAGCCAAGTCGGCGCGGGTGGCACTGAAGCTTTCTTT
CASSQVGAGGTEAFF
>16|NA|NA|TRBJ2-1|TRBV5-1
TGCGCCAGCAGCTTGGGAGCGTTGGATGGGTACAATGAGCAGTTCTTC
CASSLGALDGYNEQFF
>14|TRBD2|NA|TRBJ2-1|TRBV6-5
TGTGCCAGCAGGGGACTAGCGGGGAGTCATGAGCAGTTCTTC
CASRGLAGSHEQFF
>14|NA|NA|TRBJ1-6|TRBV3-1/TRBV3-2
TGTGCCAGCACGGGAGGGGCCTATAATTCACCCCTCCACTTT
CASTGGAYNSPLHF